This T cell receptor (beta chain) stems from a study of T cell clones after liver transplantation. Study-wide background: TCRbeta sequencing after a pre-transplant mixed lymphocyte reaction identified graft-donor-reactive clones, later tracked in post-transplant blood. Patients counted as tolerant after at least one year off all immunosuppression, enzymes not exceeding twice normal.

Libraries were prepared by immunoSEQ multiplex PCR; TCRdb keeps only in-frame clonotypes and omits some of them. The sample includes nearly 55,000 clones, 84% seen only once; the top ten take around 8.7%. Germline CDR1 SNHLY, CDR2 FYNNEI. Trimming took 6 bases from V and 1 from J; bases not matched to a gene: 17. The CDR3 contains 18 residues. This clone was observed a single time. This material consisted of CD4+ T cells from blood, taken before liver transplant. The origin of this receptor is a human donor who received a liver transplant. The chain employs TRBV2 and TRBJ2-5, with 7 bases lining up with TRBD2. CDR3 nucleotides: TGTGCCAGCAGGGCGTCGGGGGGTCCTCTCAATATCCAAGAGACCCAGTACTTC. This translates into CASRASGGPLNIQETQYF.